The 13 T cell receptor beta chains presented below share a single source sample, sequenced in a study of memory CD8 T cells in hepatitis C reinfection. The table came from immunoSEQ multiplex PCR; TCRdb's copy has only in-frame clones and leaves some out. Of roughly 43,000 clones in the sample, around 89% were seen once. The time point denotes: peak reinfection, 3 to 8 weeks after reinfection detection. Sorted cells were sequenced directly ex vivo without any in vitro expansion. Sample: naive CD8+ T cells sorted from blood. The source of these receptors is a man aged 18 to 30 with hepatitis C virus infection.

V is TRBV19 and J is TRBJ2-2; D might be TRBD2 (5 bases). This CDR3 has 14 amino acids. The germline V gene encodes CDR1 LNHDA and CDR2 SQIVND (reference sequence). With 6 bases removed from V and 7 bases from J, the gap between germline ends came to 15 bases. The CDR3 spells CASRPLGLGGELFF. Written as DNA, the CDR3 is TGTGCCAGTAGACCGCTCGGACTGGGCGGGGAGCTGTTTTTT.

This chain joins TRBV11-2 and TRBJ2-5; 11 bases fit TRBD2. With V trimmed by 5 bases and J by 4 bases, 6 bases remained unmatched. CDR1 is SGHAT, CDR2 FQNNGV, per germline. This CDR3 contains 15 residues. CDR3: CASSPLAGVSETQYF. The CDR3 coding sequence is TGTGCCAGCAGCCCACTAGCGGGAGTATCAGAGACCCAGTACTTC.

Concerning this clone itself: The sample has other DNA sequences that encode this CDR3 too. V usage is TRBV5-8 and J usage is TRBJ2-5; 8 bases are a match to TRBD1. CDR1 SGHTS and CDR2 YDEGEE come from the germline V gene. The CDR3 covers 15 residues. With V trimmed by 1 base and J by 2 bases, 4 bases remained unmatched. The DNA for the CDR3 is TGTGCCAGCAGCTTGTCCGGGACAGGTCAAGAGACCCAGTACTTC. Amino acid sequence: CASSLSGTGQETQYF.

Concerning this clone itself: At one boundary the junction diverges from the germline segment, which might be a read error. The chain is built from TRBV7-7 and TRBJ2-5; 7 positions agree with TRBD2. Germline V gives CDR1 SSHAT, CDR2 FNYEAQ (reference sequence). The CDR3 has 14 amino acids. The CDR3 bases are TGTGCTAGCAGCCCCCTGTCGGGGGGAGAGACCCAGTACTTC. This sequence encodes CASSPLSGGETQYF.

V gene TRBV29-1 combines with J gene TRBJ2-5, with 10 bases identical to TRBD2. The J call is doubtful: the DNA matches TRBJ2-7 better. The CDR3 runs 14 residues. In germline, CDR1 is SQVTM, CDR2 ANQGSEA. CDR3 sequence reads: CSAVRTSGSYEQYF. CDR3 DNA: TGCAGCGCCGTGCGGACTAGCGGCTCCTACGAGCAGTACTTC.

The chain recombines TRBV4-2 with TRBJ2-7; D might be TRBD2 (6 bases). The CDR3 consists of 14 residues. Germline loops: CDR1 LGHNA, CDR2 YNFKEQ. Trimming cost V 1 base and J 7 bases, with 14 bases left between them. The CDR3 loop reads CASSQGGGGTEQYF. The DNA for the CDR3 is TGTGCCAGCAGCCAAGGGGGAGGTGGGACTGAGCAGTACTTC.

As for this clone: Other nucleotide sequences in the sample specify the same CDR3. The rearrangement links TRBV7-6 to TRBJ2-7, with 9 positions matching TRBD2. The CDR3 has 17 residues. Germline CDR1 reads SGHVS; CDR2 reads FNYEAQ. V lost 5 bases and J lost 7; bases outside the gene matches: 18. CDR3 DNA: TGTGCCAGCAGCCCCGGGACTAGCACTCATCCCTATGGGGAGCAGTACTTC. Residues: CASSPGTSTHPYGEQYF.

V is TRBV7-9 and J is TRBJ2-1; 7 bases map to TRBD1. With V trimmed by 2 bases and J by 3 bases, 13 bases remained unmatched. Germline-derived CDR1 and CDR2 are SEHNR and FQNEAQ (reference sequence). The CDR3 spans 18 residues. This CDR3 reads CASSLTGDLGYVYNEQFF. DNA of the CDR3: TGTGCCAGCAGCTTAACAGGGGACCTGGGATACGTCTACAATGAGCAGTTCTTC.

The chain has TRBV7-3 and TRBJ2-3; 12 bases are a match to TRBD1. In germline, CDR1 is SGHTA, CDR2 FQGTGA. Trimming removed 4 bases from V and 6 bases from J; junction bases left unmatched: 2. The CDR3 extends over 14 amino acids. The CDR3 spells CASSSGQGADTQYF. CDR3 in DNA: TGTGCCAGCAGCTCGGGACAGGGGGCTGATACGCAGTATTTT.

This chain links TRBV27 with TRBJ2-1; 11 positions match TRBD2. The CDR3 is made up of 15 amino acids. Germline V gene data show CDR1 as MNHEY and CDR2 as SMNVEV (reference sequence). V lost 5 bases and J lost 3; bases outside the gene matches: 3. The CDR3 sequence is CASSPGLADYNEQFF. As DNA, the CDR3 is TGTGCCAGCAGTCCGGGACTAGCGGACTACAATGAGCAGTTCTTC.

This chain uses TRBV19 with TRBJ2-7, with D tentatively TRBD1 (6 bases). This CDR3 contains 16 residues. The germline V and J ends were trimmed by 2 bases and 5 bases, with 19 bases remaining between them. CDR1 and CDR2 from the germline V gene are LNHDA and SQIVND (reference sequence). CDR3 protein: CASSISSQGVLHEQYF. DNA of the CDR3: TGTGCCAGTAGTATAAGTTCACAGGGTGTGCTCCACGAGCAGTACTTC.

The chain carries TRBV7-9 and TRBJ2-1; 9 bases match TRBD2. The CDR3 sequence is 14 residues long. The junction had 8 bases not matched to a gene; V was cut back by 5 bases and J by 9 bases. Germline V gene data show CDR1 as SEHNR and CDR2 as FQNEAQ (reference sequence). CDR3 DNA sequence: TGTGCCAGCAGCATAGGGACTAGCAACGGTGAGCAGTTCTTC. Protein: CASSIGTSNGEQFF.

The rearrangement joins TRBV7-9 to TRBJ2-2, with TRBD2 matching over 7 bases. The CDR3 runs to 16 residues. V was pared by 7 bases and J by 5 bases, with 13 bases of the junction left unmatched. Germline CDR1 reads SEHNR; CDR2 reads FQNEAQ (reference sequence). CDR3 in amino acids: CASNPLGREITGELFF. Written as DNA, the CDR3 is TGTGCCAGCAACCCACTCGGGCGGGAGATTACCGGGGAGCTGTTTTTT.